The clone carrying this T cell receptor beta chain appeared a single time. The CDR3 extends over 14 amino acids. Germline values: CDR1 MNHEY, CDR2 SVGAGI. The germline V and J ends were trimmed by 6 bases and 7 bases, with 16 bases remaining between them. Only in-frame clones appear in the TCRdb table, and some are missing; sequencing was by immunoSEQ multiplex PCR. The sample carries under 100,000 clones, about 92% recorded once. The data are from a study of control samples from healthy donors and cancer patients. Sequencing used blood. The rearrangement joins TRBV6-5 to TRBJ2-1; D gene ambiguous. The sequence was collected from a woman aged 25 to 39 in good health. The CDR3 spells CASRSTNMGNEQFF. In DNA form, the CDR3 reads TGTGCCAGCAGGAGCACTAACATGGGGAATGAGCAGTTCTTC.